This entry describes one TCR beta chain. Which antigen it targets is not known. Base quality data are lacking; no much larger clone is found one base away. The record originates from a study of blood T cell repertoires in COVID-19 (dated by TCRdb to about 2020). Concerning the study at large: Samples covering the acute and convalescent phases of COVID-19 were provided by collaborators in the United States, Italy and Spain. The prospective study material was composed of cDNA or gDNA derived from T cells, B-cell-depleted T cells, or PBMCs. Deeply sampled blood TCRbeta repertoires from subjects exposed to, actively infected with, or recovered from COVID-19 were included in the dataset. The repertoires were released in a freely available public database intended as a resource for research on the immune response to SARS-CoV-2. The samples were drawn from two sources: the first 160 participants of the ongoing ImmuneRACE study, and 950 to 1,500 subjects contributed by 6 global collaborators. Sample metadata almost always included a de-identified subject ID, COVID-19 status, age in years and sex. Where HLA class I and class II types were available, the types were taken from metadata supplied by the sample provider, not from assay-based typing.

Beyond this particular receptor, the publication reports: The quantity of clinical and demographic metadata differed by source and by participant and was supplied without curation.

The germline V gene (reference sequence) supplies CDR1 LGHDT and CDR2 YNNKEL. CDR3 length: 16 amino acids, cysteine to phenylalanine. Kept here is only the CDR3 DNA, which spans 48 bases and is read in frame from base 1. V and J are truncated by 4 bases and 4 bases respectively, leaving an intervening sequence of 16 bases. TCRbeta CDR3 regions were amplified from genomic DNA using the immunoSEQ Assay, a bias-controlled multiplex PCR. The original pipeline was this. The number of nucleated cells in each sample was estimated from the amplification of reference gene primers within the assay. To quantify the absolute abundance of each unique TCRbeta CDR3 rearrangement, sequence reads were collapsed and filtered. For each sample, productive Simpson clonality was calculated as the square root of Simpson's diversity index across productive rearrangements. As stored in TCRdb, this immuneACCESS dataset retains in-frame rearrangements with V and J assigned. A fraction of the clones does not appear; measured against another copy, unresolved V genes explain less than half of the discrepancy, and the remainder lacks a known reason. The V and J calls and clone size are taken from that table; D and trimming were inferred from the DNA. The sample has hundreds of thousands of clones on record, more than 80% of them singletons. Over 0.2% of the sample comes from the top ten.

Each collaborating institution followed its own protocols to collect whole blood in K2EDTA tubes. For TCRbeta analysis, collaborator samples were shipped as frozen whole blood, as isolated PBMCs, or as DNA extracted from either sample type. The specimen was peripheral blood. The chain is encoded by TRBV3-1 (or the pseudogene TRBV3-2) joined to TRBJ2-2; TRBD1 is perhaps the D gene, given 5 matching bases. The origin of this receptor is a woman between 18 and 29 years old with acute or convalescent COVID-19. The DNA sequence follows: TGTGCCAGCAGCCTACGAAAGGGGTTTGGCACCGGGGAGCTGTTTTTT. It codes for CASSLRKGFGTGELFF.